What follows are 10 T cell receptor beta chains derived from one specimen sequenced in a study of CD8 T cells in ankylosing spondylitis. TCRdb reprocessed the 5' RACE reads with MiXCR, giving one entry per CDR3 protein. The sample includes about 200,000 distinct CDR3 sequences, roughly 13% seen only once; the top ten take about 15%. The sequencing sample was made of blood, either unsorted or a sorted T cell fraction (not recorded which). Every receptor here comes from a male donor with ankylosing spondylitis or in good health (not recorded which).

The rearrangement links TRBV12-3 or TRBV12-4 to TRBJ1-4, with D unresolved. V was shortened by 5 bases and J by 2 bases, with 12 bases between the two germline ends. The CDR3 spans 15 residues. This CDR3 is CASSPTRRTNEKLFF. Written as DNA, the CDR3 is TGTGCCAGCAGTCCCACCAGGAGGACTAATGAAAAACTGTTTTTT.

The chain has TRBV12-3 or TRBV12-4 and TRBJ2-1; D gene unclear. Trimming took 4 bases from V and 9 from J, leaving 19 bases between them. The CDR3 spans 15 residues. In DNA, the CDR3 is TGTGCCAGCAGTTACTGGAACCCCCTGCCCAGTGAGCAGTTCTTC. Translating it yields CASSYWNPLPSEQFF.

This chain links TRBV30 with TRBJ2-7, with 9 bases aligning to TRBD1. This CDR3 spans 13 amino acids. Trimming at V came to 3 bases and at J to 5 bases, leaving 5 bases not matched to a gene. Germline V gene data show CDR1 as GTSNPN and CDR2 as SVGIG (reference sequence). CDR3: CAWSWTGDNEQYF. Here the CDR3 DNA reads TGTGCCTGGAGCTGGACAGGGGACAACGAGCAGTACTTC.

A few counts support this clonotype. The V and J genes are TRBV4-1 and TRBJ2-7; D is perhaps TRBD2 (5 bases). Germline values: CDR1 MGHRA, CDR2 YSYEKL. The CDR3 covers 14 residues. V shed 0 bases and J shed 3 bases, with 9 bases lying between them. The CDR3 here is CASSQDRSGYEQYF. The CDR3 DNA is TGCGCCAGCAGCCAAGATAGGAGCGGCTACGAGCAGTACTTC.

This clonotype was observed a handful of times. This chain uses TRBV2 with TRBJ2-7, with 8 bases matching TRBD2. The germline V gene has CDR1 SNHLY and CDR2 FYNNEI. CDR3 length equals 14 residues. V lost 7 bases to trimming and J lost 1 base; unmatched junction nucleotides: 6. In nucleotides, the CDR3 is TGTGCCAGCAATCCAGCGGGAGAATCCTACGAGCAGTACTTC. The encoded protein is CASNPAGESYEQYF.

This clonotype was recorded many times. CDR3 sequence reads: CASGRGRGDTDTQYF. The DNA for the CDR3 is TGTGCCAGCGGAAGGGGCAGGGGGGACACAGATACGCAGTATTTT. This sequence joins TRBV2 and TRBJ2-3, with D tentatively TRBD1 (7 bases). The V gene's germline CDR1 is SNHLY and CDR2 FYNNEI. Trimming removed 8 bases at V and 2 bases at J, with 17 bases between. This CDR3 is 15 amino acids long.

Only a few counts were recorded for this clonotype. The chain couples TRBV9 to TRBJ2-5, with 11 bases matching TRBD2. There are 15 residues in the CDR3. CDR1 is SGDLS and CDR2 is YYNGEE in the germline V gene. The V segment lost 5 bases and the J segment 5 bases; nucleotides outside the gene matches: 8. CDR3 protein: CASSTGTSGGETQYF. The CDR3 coding sequence is TGTGCCAGCAGTACCGGGACTAGCGGTGGGGAGACCCAGTACTTC.

The chain combines TRBV7-9 with TRBJ2-7; the match to TRBD1 covers 11 bases. This CDR3 has 14 residues. The trim removed 6 bases at V and 2 bases at J, leaving 3 bases unmatched. The germline CDR1 and CDR2 sequences are SEHNR and FQNEAQ (reference sequence). CDR3 nucleotides: TGTGCCAGCAGTCGGACAGGGGGCCCCTACGAGCAGTACTTC. This encodes CASSRTGGPYEQYF.

This rearrangement joins TRBV6-5 to TRBJ2-2, with a weak D call TRBD2 (5 bases). The germline CDR1 and CDR2 sequences are MNHEY and SVGAGI. CDR3 length: 15 residues. V dropped 4 bases and J dropped 5 bases, with 14 bases sitting between them. CDR3 amino acids: CASSSPSTTTGELFF. The CDR3 DNA follows: TGTGCCAGCAGTTCCCCCTCGACTACAACCGGGGAGCTGTTTTTT.

The chain is built from TRBV6-2 or TRBV6-3 and TRBJ2-2; D may be TRBD2 (5 bases). V lost 7 bases and J lost 3, with 18 bases in between. Germline assignment: CDR1 MNHEY and CDR2 SVGEGT. This CDR3 comprises 16 residues. CDR3 amino acids: CASTDLRDLDTGELFF. The CDR3 nucleotides read TGTGCCAGCACCGATCTCCGGGATCTCGACACCGGGGAGCTGTTTTTT.